This TCR beta chain was recovered during a study of cytomegalovirus exposure and HLA in healthy donors. Overall study findings and caveats: Rare TCR sequences predominated, though certain public TCRs were found in many donors. Reports showed the classifier diagnosing cytomegalovirus status with high specificity and sensitivity. According to the study, 150 to 200 TCR beta chains were cytomegalovirus-associated.

This CDR3 has 15 residues. Germline CDR1 is SGHTA and CDR2 is FQGTGA. The trim removed 4 bases at V and 9 bases at J, leaving 10 bases unmatched. As for this clone: Antigen unknown.

Repertoires were generated with immunoSEQ multiplex PCR, while TCRdb's copy carries only in-frame clones and drops some. This sample has hundreds of thousands of clones; 70% to 90% occur once, and the top ten carry about 6%. The chain recombines TRBV7-3 with TRBJ1-3; 9 bases match TRBD1. Sequencing was done on a sample of PBMCs. The clonotype comes from a young woman in good health and CMV-seronegative. CDR3: CASSSSGDREATIYF. The CDR3 region has the DNA TGTGCCAGCAGCTCCTCGGGGGACAGGGAGGCCACCATATATTTT. Based on the CDR3 plus reference TRBV7-3 and TRBJ1-3, the full variable domain is GAGVSQTPSNKVTEKGKYVELRCDPISGHTALYWYRQSLGQGPEFLIYFQGTGAADDSGLPNDRFFAVRPEGSVSTLKIQRTERGDSAVYLCASSSSGDREATIYFGEGSWLTVV.